The 28 T cell receptor beta chains below all came from one sample that was sequenced in a study of T cells in Graves' hyperthyroidism and ophthalmopathy. The investigators amplified TCR beta CDR3 regions from RNA transcripts. During a first-round RT-PCR of the TCR CDR3, the HTBI primer set was used. MiXCR, run by TCRdb on the multiplex PCR reads, gives a single entry per CDR3 protein. Of fewer than 850,000 distinct CDR3 sequences in the sample, about 18% were seen once. Input material: blood. These TCRs come from a man aged 50-60 years with Graves' hyperthyroidism.

This clonotype was counted between two and nine times. The chain joins TRBV20-1 to TRBJ1-1; D is possibly TRBD1 (6 bases). Trimming removed 0 bases from V and 1 base from J, with 15 bases in between. This CDR3 is 16 amino acids long. The germline V gene encodes CDR1 DFQATT and CDR2 SNEGSKA (reference sequence). The CDR3 coding sequence is TGCAGTGCTAGAGATCCTGGGGGCGCCCGGAACACTGAAGCTTTCTTT. Its translation is CSARDPGGARNTEAFF.

This CDR3 reads CASSPPQRGPSTDTQYF. In nucleotides, the CDR3 is TGTGCCAGCAGCCCACCCCAGCGGGGGCCCTCCACAGATACGCAGTATTTT. The rearrangement joins TRBV5-4 to TRBJ2-3; 8 nucleotides agree with TRBD2. J was trimmed by 2 bases and V by 4 bases; bases with no gene match: 12. The CDR3 is 17 amino acids. Germline CDR1 and CDR2: SGHNT and YYREEE (reference sequence).

This clonotype has at least ten counts. The chain links TRBV11-2 to TRBJ2-7; D is ambiguous. Trimming took off 1 base at V and 5 bases at J, with 12 bases between the two ends. This CDR3 has 14 amino acids. The germline V gene encodes CDR1 SGHAT and CDR2 FQNNGV. The CDR3 DNA follows: TGTGCCAGCAGCTTAGCCGTCGTCCCCAACGAGCAGTACTTC. This gives the protein CASSLAVVPNEQYF. The complete variable domain, with remaining parts taken from reference TRBV11-2 and TRBJ2-7, reads EAGVAQSPRYKIIEKRQSVAFWCNPISGHATLYWYQQILGQGPKLLIQFQNNGVVDDSQLPKDRFSAERLKGVDSTLKIQPAKLEDSAVYLCASSLAVVPNEQYFGPGTRLTVT.

The genes are TRBV6-2 or TRBV6-3 and TRBJ1-5; possibly TRBD1 for D (6 bases). The V end lost 2 bases, the J end lost 2 bases, and 16 bases lay between the germline ends. Germline V gene sequence: CDR1 MNHEY, CDR2 SVGEGT. The CDR3 totals 17 residues. The CDR3 loop is CASSYAAGDGGNQPQHF. CDR3 in DNA: TGTGCCAGCAGTTACGCCGCAGGGGATGGAGGCAATCAGCCCCAGCATTTT.

Ten or more counts support this clonotype. V gene TRBV24-1 combines with J gene TRBJ2-6; D ambiguous. Germline loops: CDR1 KGHDR, CDR2 SFDVKD. V was pared by 11 bases and J by 4 bases, with 17 bases between. This CDR3 is built from 15 residues. CDR3 loop: CAIGKARAGANVLTF. The CDR3 nucleotides read TGTGCCATCGGAAAGGCAAGGGCAGGGGCCAACGTCCTGACTTTC.

This clonotype occurred a few times. This chain links TRBV20-1 with TRBJ2-5; 8 nucleotides line up with TRBD2. The CDR3 sequence is 16 residues long. J gave up 4 bases and V 1 base, and 11 bases lay outside the gene matches. Germline V gene data show CDR1 as DFQATT and CDR2 as SNEGSKA (reference sequence). The CDR3 spells CSARGYRDLAGETQYF. The CDR3 region has the DNA TGCAGTGCTAGAGGCTACCGGGACCTAGCGGGAGAGACCCAGTACTTC.

Ten or more counts support this clonotype. The J gene is TRBJ2-7, the V gene TRBV9, with a weak D call TRBD2 (5 bases). The germline gives CDR1 SGDLS, CDR2 YYNGEE. Deletions cut 0 bases from V and 4 bases from J, with 11 bases between. This CDR3 is 14 amino acids long. CDR3 sequence: CASSVGGLAYEQYF. In DNA form, the CDR3 reads TGTGCCAGCAGCGTAGGAGGGTTGGCGTACGAGCAGTACTTC.

This clonotype was picked up many times. V is TRBV19 and J is TRBJ2-2; no definite D call. This CDR3 region has 13 residues. Between the trimmed V and J ends, which lost 8 bases and 0 bases, there was a span of 7 bases. In germline, CDR1 is LNHDA, CDR2 SQIVND (reference sequence). Here the CDR3 DNA reads TGTGCCAGTTCGTACGCGAACACCGGGGAGCTGTTTTTT. It encodes CASSYANTGELFF.

This clonotype was recorded at least ten times. The chain couples TRBV24-1 to TRBJ2-1, with D hard to call. The CDR3 runs to 15 residues. V lost 0 bases and J lost 7, with 12 bases in between. Germline assignment: CDR1 KGHDR and CDR2 SFDVKD. CDR3 loop: CATSDLLDPRNEQFF. The CDR3 DNA is TGTGCCACCAGTGATTTGTTGGACCCCAGAAATGAGCAGTTCTTC.

The CDR3 spells CASSLASTGGYEQYF. The CDR3 nucleotides are TGTGCCAGCAGCTTAGCATCCACCGGAGGCTACGAGCAGTACTTC. The chain employs TRBV7-6 and TRBJ2-7, with D tentatively TRBD2 (5 bases). The CDR3 is 15 amino acids. The germline gives CDR1 SGHVS, CDR2 FNYEAQ. The V gene lost 0 bases and the J gene lost 3 bases, with 12 bases spanning the gap.

A note on this clonotype: Given the absence of the conserved phenylalanine or tryptophan at the CDR3 end, a read error is likely. J is TRBJ2-4 and V is TRBV6-5; a possible D gene is TRBD1 (6 bases). The CDR3 has 16 amino acids. Trimming cost V 3 bases and J 0 bases, with 12 bases left between them. Germline CDR1 is MNHEY and CDR2 is SVGAGI. The CDR3 DNA reads as TGTGCCAGCAGTTATCGACAGGCCTTAGCCAAAAACATTCAGTACCTC. Protein sequence: CASSYRQALAKNIQYL.

This clonotype was detected ten times or more. V is TRBV19 and J is TRBJ1-1, with 8 positions matching TRBD1. With 5 bases clipped from V and 2 bases from J, the junction kept 7 bases outside the gene matches. This CDR3 has 15 amino acids. Germline CDR1 LNHDA, CDR2 SQIVND (reference sequence). The CDR3 is CASSRDRGRNTEAFF. In nucleotides, the CDR3 is TGTGCCAGTAGTCGCGACAGGGGACGTAACACTGAAGCTTTCTTT.

This clonotype was counted between two and nine times. The gene calls are TRBV7-2 and TRBJ1-4; D gene ambiguous. Between the trimmed V and J ends, which lost 1 base and 2 bases, there was a span of 8 bases. Germline V gene sequence: CDR1 SGHTA, CDR2 FQGNSA. The CDR3 is 15 amino acids. The CDR3 is CASSLGFFTNEKLFF. CDR3 sequence (DNA): TGTGCCAGCAGCTTAGGTTTTTTCACTAATGAAAAACTGTTTTTT.

This clonotype appeared many times. The chain carries TRBV19 and TRBJ2-1, with TRBD2 identical over 9 bases. Germline V gene lookup returns CDR1 LNHDA and CDR2 SQIVND (reference sequence). Trimming cost V 8 bases and J 9 bases; bases outside gene matches: 8. This CDR3 contains 13 residues. The CDR3 DNA reads TGTGCCAGTGGGGCGGGAGGGCCGTTTGAGCAGTTCTTC. The encoded protein is CASGAGGPFEQFF.

V is TRBV20-1 and J is TRBJ2-7; TRBD2 agrees at 7 bases. CDR1 and CDR2 (germline): DFQATT, SNEGSKA (reference sequence). The CDR3 extends over 17 amino acids. V lost 0 bases, J lost 3 bases, and 14 bases stayed unmatched. CDR3 loop: CSARDKGAGRKLYEQYF. CDR3 bases: TGCAGTGCTAGAGATAAAGGGGCCGGGAGGAAACTCTACGAGCAGTACTTC.

This chain links TRBV20-1 with TRBJ1-3; 7 nucleotides agree with TRBD1. Germline CDR1 DFQATT, CDR2 SNEGSKA (reference sequence). This CDR3 is built from 17 residues. With 1 base clipped from V and 4 bases from J, the junction kept 13 bases outside the gene matches. Here the CDR3 DNA reads TGCAGTGCTAGAGGCCCCGTAGCCCCACAGGGGGGAAACACCATATATTTT. Its protein is CSARGPVAPQGGNTIYF.

There are many counts of this clonotype. The chain combines TRBV3-1 with TRBJ2-7, with D unresolved. In germline, CDR1 is LGHDT, CDR2 YNNKEL (reference sequence). The CDR3 has 13 residues. With 4 bases removed from V and 1 base from J, the gap between germline ends came to 8 bases. CDR3 loop: CASSLRTSYEQYF. The CDR3, as DNA: TGTGCCAGCAGCCTTAGAACGTCCTACGAGCAGTACTTC.

At least ten counts were recorded for this clonotype. This chain joins TRBV5-6 and TRBJ2-3; weak D call: TRBD2 (7 bases). CDR3 length: 16 residues. The V end was cut by 1 base, the J end by 0 bases, with 12 bases between. Germline values: CDR1 SGHDT, CDR2 YYEEEE. CDR3 sequence: CASSLWGRESTDTQYF. CDR3 coding DNA: TGTGCCAGCAGCTTGTGGGGGCGGGAGAGCACAGATACGCAGTATTTT. Drawing the rest from reference TRBV5-6 and TRBJ2-3, the complete variable domain is DAGVTQSPTHLIKTRGQQVTLRCSPKSGHDTVSWYQQALGQGPQFIFQYYEEEERQRGNFPDRFSGHQFPNYSSELNVNALLLGDSALYLCASSLWGRESTDTQYFGPGTRLTVL.

This chain uses TRBV5-8 with TRBJ1-5, with D unclear. V gave up 2 bases and J gave up 0 bases, with 9 bases separating them. This CDR3 region has 15 residues. The germline gives CDR1 SGHTS, CDR2 YDEGEE. CDR3 protein: CASSFLQYSNQPQHF. CDR3 in DNA: TGTGCCAGCAGCTTTTTACAGTATAGCAATCAGCCCCAGCATTTT.

The chain carries TRBV28 and TRBJ2-3; unclear D gene. Germline-derived CDR1 and CDR2 are MDHEN and SYDVKM. The V end lost 4 bases, the J end lost 0 bases, and 11 bases lay between the germline ends. The CDR3 contains 15 residues. The CDR3 DNA reads as TGTGCCAGCAGTTACCCCCCGAAAAGCACAGATACGCAGTATTTT. Translation: CASSYPPKSTDTQYF.

This clonotype was seen repeatedly, ten times or more. The chain uses TRBV6-1 and TRBJ1-1; 7 bases map to TRBD1. After removal of 1 base from V and 11 bases from J, the junction contained 13 bases not matched to a gene. The CDR3 runs to 15 residues. Germline assignment: CDR1 MNHNS and CDR2 SASEGT. The CDR3 sequence is CASSEVRTGVPPAFF. CDR3 coding DNA: TGTGCCAGCAGTGAAGTCAGGACAGGAGTTCCCCCGGCTTTCTTT.

This clonotype was counted only a few times. The rearrangement links TRBV5-5 to TRBJ1-3; maybe TRBD1 (6 bases). Germline V gives CDR1 SGHKS, CDR2 YYEKEE (reference sequence). Trimming left V 1 base short and J 3 bases short, with 11 bases between. This CDR3 has 15 residues. Here the CDR3 reads CASSLWAGDGNTIYF. CDR3 in DNA: TGTGCCAGCAGCTTGTGGGCAGGGGATGGAAACACCATATATTTT.

The chain combines TRBV14 with TRBJ2-3, with 10 bases aligning to TRBD2. Germline loops: CDR1 SGHDN, CDR2 FVKESK. The V segment lost 0 bases and the J segment 4 bases; nucleotides outside the gene matches: 25. The CDR3 is 23 amino acids. CDR3 residues: CASSQEYRTPSILAGVAPDTQYF. CDR3 nucleotides: TGTGCCAGCAGCCAAGAGTACCGGACACCGTCGATCCTAGCGGGAGTCGCTCCAGATACGCAGTATTTT.

This clonotype came up many times. The chain recombines TRBV2 with TRBJ1-1, with TRBD1 identical over 7 bases. Trimming cost V 6 bases and J 11 bases; bases outside gene matches: 9. In germline, CDR1 is SNHLY, CDR2 FYNNEI. The CDR3 runs to 12 residues. CDR3 DNA sequence: TGTGCCAGCAGGAAGGCCACAGGGGATGCTTTCTTT. As protein: CASRKATGDAFF.

This clonotype has only a few counts. The rearrangement joins TRBV10-3 to TRBJ2-5; D is ambiguous. Germline-derived CDR1 and CDR2 are ENHRY and SYGVKD. The CDR3 length is 14 residues. The ends were cut back, 0 bases at V and 5 bases at J, with 10 bases in the middle. CDR3 residues: CAISESLGAETQYF. DNA of the CDR3: TGTGCCATCAGTGAGTCCCTAGGTGCCGAGACCCAGTACTTC.

The V call is TRBV28, the J call TRBJ2-1; 9 bases align to TRBD2. The CDR3 spans 15 residues. V lost 3 bases and J lost 7; bases outside the gene matches: 7. Germline V CDR1 and CDR2: MDHEN, SYDVKM. CDR3 in DNA: TGTGCCAGCAGTTTTGTTAGCGGGAGAAATAATGAGCAGTTCTTC. This encodes CASSFVSGRNNEQFF.

In its sample, this clonotype was seen many times. The chain uses TRBV29-1 and TRBJ2-1; D remains unclear. CDR1 is SQVTM, CDR2 ANQGSEA, per germline. CDR3 length equals 13 residues. Trimming shortened V by 2 bases and J by 2 bases, and 7 bases separated the two germline ends. The CDR3 DNA follows: TGCAGCGTTGAAACATACACCTACAATGAGCAGTTCTTC. Amino acid sequence: CSVETYTYNEQFF.

Many counts were recorded for this clonotype. CDR3 DNA sequence: TGTGCCAGCAGGGGGGGGGGGGCGAGAGAGACCCAGTACTTC. Its translation: CASRGGGARETQYF. This chain joins TRBV28 and TRBJ2-5; D possibly corresponds to TRBD2 (7 bases). Deletions cut 6 bases from V and 4 bases from J, with 15 bases between. There are 14 residues in the CDR3. CDR1 MDHEN and CDR2 SYDVKM come from the germline V gene. Looking up the rest from reference TRBV28 and TRBJ2-5 gives the full variable domain: DVKVTQSSRYLVKRTGEKVFLECVQDMDHENMFWYRQDPGLGLRLIYFSYDVKMKEKGDIPEGYSVSREKKERFSLILESASTNQTSMYLCASRGGGARETQYFGPGTRLLVL.